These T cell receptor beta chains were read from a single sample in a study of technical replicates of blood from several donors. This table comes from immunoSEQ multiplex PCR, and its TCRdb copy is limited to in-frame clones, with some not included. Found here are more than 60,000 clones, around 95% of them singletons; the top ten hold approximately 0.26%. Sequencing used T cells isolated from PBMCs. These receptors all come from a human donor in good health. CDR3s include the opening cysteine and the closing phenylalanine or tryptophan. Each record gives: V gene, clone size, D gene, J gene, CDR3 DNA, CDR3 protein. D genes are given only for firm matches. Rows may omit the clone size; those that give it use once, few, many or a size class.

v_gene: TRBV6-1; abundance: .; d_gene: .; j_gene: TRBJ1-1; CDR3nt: TGTGCCAGCAGTGAAACGCAGGTTCTCATTTACACTGAAGCTTTCTTT; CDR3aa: CASSETQVLIYTEAFF
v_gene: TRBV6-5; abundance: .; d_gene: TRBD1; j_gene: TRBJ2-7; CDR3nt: TGTGCCAGCAGTTACCGAGACAGGGCCTACGAGCAGTACTTC; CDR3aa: CASSYRDRAYEQYF
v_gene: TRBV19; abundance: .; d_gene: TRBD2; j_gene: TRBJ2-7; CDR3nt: TGTGCCAGTAGTATAGCGGAGACTAGCGGGACCGAGCAGTACTTC; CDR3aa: CASSIAETSGTEQYF
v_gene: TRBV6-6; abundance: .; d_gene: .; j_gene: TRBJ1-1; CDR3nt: TGTGCCGTCCAACAGGGACGGAACACTGAAGCTTTCTTT; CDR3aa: CAVQQGRNTEAFF
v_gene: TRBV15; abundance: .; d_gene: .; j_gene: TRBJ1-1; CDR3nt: TGTGCCACCAGGGGCGCAATGAACACTGAAGCTTTCTTT; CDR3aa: CATRGAMNTEAFF
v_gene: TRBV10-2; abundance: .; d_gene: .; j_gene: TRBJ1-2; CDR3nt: TGCGCCAGCACTCAGGTTTTGGACTATGGCTACACCTTC; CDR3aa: CASTQVLDYGYTF
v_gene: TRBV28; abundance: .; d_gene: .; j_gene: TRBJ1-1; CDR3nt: TGTGCCAGCAGTAAGGGGGGGACGGCGAACACTGAAGCTTTCTTT; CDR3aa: CASSKGGTANTEAFF
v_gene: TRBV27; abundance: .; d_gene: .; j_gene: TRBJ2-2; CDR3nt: TGTGCCAGTCAAGGTCGGAGGTACACCGGGGAGCTGTTTTTT; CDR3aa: CASQGRRYTGELFF
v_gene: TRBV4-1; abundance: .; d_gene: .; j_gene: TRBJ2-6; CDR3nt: TGCGCCAGCAGCCAAAGTATTCGGAGATCTGGGGCCAACGTCCTGACTTTC; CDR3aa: CASSQSIRRSGANVLTF
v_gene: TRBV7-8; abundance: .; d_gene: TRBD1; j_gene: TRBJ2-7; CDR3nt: TGTGCCAGCAGCCTTACCGGGACAGGGATGTACGAGCAGTACTTC; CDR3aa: CASSLTGTGMYEQYF
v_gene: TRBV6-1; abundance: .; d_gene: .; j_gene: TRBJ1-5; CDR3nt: TGTGCCAGCAGTGAATTGGGGGGATGGGGCAATCAGCCCCAGCATTTT; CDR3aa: CASSELGGWGNQPQHF
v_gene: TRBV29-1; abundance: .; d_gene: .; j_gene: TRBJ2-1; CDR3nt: TGCAGCGCCAGGGTCACCTACAATGAGCAGTTCTTC; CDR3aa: CSARVTYNEQFF
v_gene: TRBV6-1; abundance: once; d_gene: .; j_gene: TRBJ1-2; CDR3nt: TGTGCCAGCAGTGAAGGATGGCAAGTCGCCTATGGCTACACCTTC; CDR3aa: CASSEGWQVAYGYTF
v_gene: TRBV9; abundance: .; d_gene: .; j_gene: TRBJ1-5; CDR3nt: TGTGCCAGCAGCGAGTCAGGGGGCAATCAGCCCCAGCATTTT; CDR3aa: CASSESGGNQPQHF
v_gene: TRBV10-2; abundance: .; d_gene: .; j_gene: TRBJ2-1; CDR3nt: TGCGCCAGCATTGGAACCGCACGGAGCTCCTACAATGAGCAGTTCTTC; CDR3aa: CASIGTARSSYNEQFF
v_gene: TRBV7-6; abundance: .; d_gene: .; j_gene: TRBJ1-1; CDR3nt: TGTGCCAGCAGCTTACAGGGGAACACTGAAGCTTTCTTT; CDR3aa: CASSLQGNTEAFF
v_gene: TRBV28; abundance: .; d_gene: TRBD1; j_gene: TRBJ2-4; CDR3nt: TGTGCCAGCAGCCTGACAGGGGACATTCAGTACTTC; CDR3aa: CASSLTGDIQYF
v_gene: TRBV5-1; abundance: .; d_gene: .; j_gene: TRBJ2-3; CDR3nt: TGCGCCAGCAGCTTTACCCGAACAGGGAGTCCGCAGTATTTT; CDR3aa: CASSFTRTGSPQYF
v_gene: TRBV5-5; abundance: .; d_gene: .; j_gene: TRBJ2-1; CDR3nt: TGTGCCAGCAGCATCAGGGACTTCTCCTACAATGAGCAGTTCTTC; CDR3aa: CASSIRDFSYNEQFF
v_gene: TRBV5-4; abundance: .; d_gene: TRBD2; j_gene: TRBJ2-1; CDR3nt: TGTGCCAGCAGCTTCAAGGGACTAGCGGGGGGCTCCTACAATGAGCAGTTCTTC; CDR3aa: CASSFKGLAGGSYNEQFF
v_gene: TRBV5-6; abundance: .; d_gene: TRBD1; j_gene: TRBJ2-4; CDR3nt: TGTGCCAGCAGCTCCGGGACAGGGAAAAACATTCAGTACTTC; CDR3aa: CASSSGTGKNIQYF
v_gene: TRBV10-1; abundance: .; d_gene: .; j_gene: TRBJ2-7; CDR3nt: TGCGCCAGCAGTGAGTCGCAGAGGTCGGACGAGCAGTACTTC; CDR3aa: CASSESQRSDEQYF
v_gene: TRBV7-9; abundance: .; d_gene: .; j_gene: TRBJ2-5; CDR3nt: TGTGCCAGCAGCTTAGGGCAGGGAGGTTTGGAGACCCAGTACTTC; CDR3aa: CASSLGQGGLETQYF
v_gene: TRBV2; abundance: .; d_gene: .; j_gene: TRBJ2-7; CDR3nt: TGTGCCAGCACCTACAGGGTTGACGAGCAGTACTTC; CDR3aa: CASTYRVDEQYF
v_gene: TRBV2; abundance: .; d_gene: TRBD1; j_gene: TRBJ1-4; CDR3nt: TGTGCCAGTAGGGGGACAGACCGGAATGAAAAACTGTTTTTT; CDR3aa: CASRGTDRNEKLFF
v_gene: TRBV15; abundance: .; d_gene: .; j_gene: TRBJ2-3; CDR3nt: TGTGCCACCAGCCCCACGGACTCGGGCACAGATACGCAGTATTTT; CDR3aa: CATSPTDSGTDTQYF
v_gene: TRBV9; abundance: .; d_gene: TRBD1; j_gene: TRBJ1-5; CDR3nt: TGTGCCAGCAGCGTAGCGGACAGGGAGAGTCAGCCCCAGCATTTT; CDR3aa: CASSVADRESQPQHF
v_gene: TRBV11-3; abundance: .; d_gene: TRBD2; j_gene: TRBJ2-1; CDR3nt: TGTGCCAGCAGCCTAGCCGGGCGGGGGGGCCGGAATGAGCAGTTCTTC; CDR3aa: CASSLAGRGGRNEQFF
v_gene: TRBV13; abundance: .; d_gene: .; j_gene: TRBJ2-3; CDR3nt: TGTGCCAGCAGCCCACTACCGTTTTCGCCAGGGGCGGAAGAAGATACGCAGTATTTT; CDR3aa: CASSPLPFSPGAEEDTQYF
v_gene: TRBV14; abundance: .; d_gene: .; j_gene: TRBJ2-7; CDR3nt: TGTGCCAGCAGCCAAGTGGGCTTAAGCTACGAGCAGTACTTC; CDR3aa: CASSQVGLSYEQYF
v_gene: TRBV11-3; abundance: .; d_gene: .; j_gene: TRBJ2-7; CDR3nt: TGTGCCAGCAGCCCGCGAGGGAACGAGCAGTACTTC; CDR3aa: CASSPRGNEQYF
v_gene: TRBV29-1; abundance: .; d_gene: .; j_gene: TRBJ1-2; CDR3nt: TGCAGCGTTCCCCTTAATGGCTACACCTTC; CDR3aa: CSVPLNGYTF
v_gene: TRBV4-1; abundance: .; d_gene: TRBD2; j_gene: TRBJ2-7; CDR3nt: TGCGCCAGCAGGCCGGGGGGACTTGCTTCCTACGAGCAGTACTTC; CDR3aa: CASRPGGLASYEQYF
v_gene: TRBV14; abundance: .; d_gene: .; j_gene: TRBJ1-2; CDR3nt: TGTGCCAGCAGCCAAAAGCAGGGTTGGATTAACTATGGCTACACCTTC; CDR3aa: CASSQKQGWINYGYTF
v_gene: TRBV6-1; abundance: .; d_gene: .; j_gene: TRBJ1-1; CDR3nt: TGTGCCAGCAGCGAGGTAGACGGCGGCACTGAAGCTTTCTTT; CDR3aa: CASSEVDGGTEAFF
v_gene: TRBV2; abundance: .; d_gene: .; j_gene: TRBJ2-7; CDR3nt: TGTGCCAGCAGTGAATCTGGGCCCTACGAGCAGTACTTC; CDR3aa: CASSESGPYEQYF
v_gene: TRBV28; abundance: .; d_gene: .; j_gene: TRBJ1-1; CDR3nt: TGTGCCAGCACCCCCCCTAGAGGGAACACTGAAGCTTTCTTT; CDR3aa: CASTPPRGNTEAFF
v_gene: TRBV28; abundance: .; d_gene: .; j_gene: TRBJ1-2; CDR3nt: TGTGCCAGCAGTTTGGGGCAGACTGTCTCTACTAACTATGGCTACACCTTC; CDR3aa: CASSLGQTVSTNYGYTF
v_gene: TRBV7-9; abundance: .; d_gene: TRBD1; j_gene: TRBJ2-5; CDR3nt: TGTGCCAGCAGCTTTTTAGGGGGCGTACGGGAGACCCAGTACTTC; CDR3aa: CASSFLGGVRETQYF
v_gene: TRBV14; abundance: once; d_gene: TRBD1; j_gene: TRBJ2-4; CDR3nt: TGTGCCAGCAGCCAAGGAAAGACAGGGGGCTCTAAAAACATTCAGTACTTC; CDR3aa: CASSQGKTGGSKNIQYF
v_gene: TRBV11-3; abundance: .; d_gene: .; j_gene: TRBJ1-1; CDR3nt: TGTGCCAGCAGCCGGGGGGGCACTGAAGCTTTCTTT; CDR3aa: CASSRGGTEAFF
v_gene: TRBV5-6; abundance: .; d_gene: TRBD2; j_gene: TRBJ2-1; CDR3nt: TGTGCCAGCACGACTAGCCGAACCTACAATGAGCAGTTCTTC; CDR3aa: CASTTSRTYNEQFF